The next 18 T cell receptor beta chains were all read from a single sample in a study of shared clonotypes between healthy human individuals. Assay: immunoSEQ multiplex PCR; the TCRdb copy retains only in-frame clones and omits some. Of 2.5 million or so clones in the sample, around nine tenths were seen once. Sequencing was performed on naive CD4+ T cells sorted from blood. As for subset: CD45RA+ positively selected. The source is a man between 18 and 35 years old in good health.

The chain combines TRBV10-3 with TRBJ2-3, with 11 nucleotides matching TRBD2. The trim removed 6 bases at V and 3 bases at J, leaving 2 bases unmatched. The CDR3 length is 14 residues. Looked up from germline, CDR1 is ENHRY and CDR2 is SYGVKD. This CDR3 reads CAIRPSGGTDTQYF. The CDR3 nucleotides read TGTGCCATCAGGCCTAGCGGGGGGACAGATACGCAGTATTTT.

This chain joins TRBV5-1 and TRBJ1-4; 7 bases are a match to TRBD1. Germline assignment: CDR1 SGHRS and CDR2 YFSETQ. CDR3 length: 16 residues. V shed 1 base, J shed 3 bases, and the junction held 6 bases outside the gene matches. For the CDR3, the DNA is TGCGCCAGCAGCTTGCCACAGGGGTTTGCTAATGAAAAACTGTTTTTT. The encoded protein is CASSLPQGFANEKLFF. Full variable domain (rest looked up from reference TRBV5-1 and TRBJ1-4): KAGVTQTPRYLIKTRGQQVTLSCSPISGHRSVSWYQQTPGQGLQFLFEYFSETQRNKGNFPGRFSGRQFSNSRSEMNVSTLELGDSALYLCASSLPQGFANEKLFFGSGTQLSVL.

V gene TRBV7-9 combines with J gene TRBJ2-3, with 10 nucleotides matching TRBD1. CDR1 and CDR2 from the germline V gene are SEHNR and FQNEAQ (reference sequence). The length of the CDR3 is 15 residues. V was pared by 6 bases and J by 1 base, with 4 bases of the junction left unmatched. CDR3 region: CASSWTGGRTDTQYF. The CDR3 region has the DNA TGTGCCAGCAGTTGGACAGGGGGACGCACAGATACGCAGTATTTT.

This chain links TRBV6-1 with TRBJ1-5; 9 bases are shared with TRBD1. V shed 6 bases, J shed 6 bases, and the junction held 6 bases outside the gene matches. This CDR3 comprises 14 residues. Germline V lookup: CDR1 MNHNS, CDR2 SASEGT. CDR3 region: CASREDRGGQPQHF. The CDR3, as DNA: TGTGCCAGCAGGGAGGACAGGGGCGGTCAGCCCCAGCATTTT.

In nucleotides, the CDR3 is TGTGCCAGTAGTTCCGACATCATCAACTCTGGAAACACCATATATTTT. This codes for CASSSDIINSGNTIYF. The chain carries TRBV19 and TRBJ1-3; D call uncertain. This CDR3 comprises 16 residues. CDR1 LNHDA and CDR2 SQIVND come from the germline V gene (reference sequence). V lost 5 bases and J 0 bases, leaving 14 bases between the germline ends. The full variable domain, its missing parts supplied by reference TRBV19 and TRBJ1-3, is DGGITQSPKYLFRKEGQNVTLSCEQNLNHDAMYWYRQDPGQGLRLIYYSQIVNDFQKGDIAEGYSVSREKKESFPLTVTSAQKNPTAFYLCASSSDIINSGNTIYFGEGSWLTVV.

The rearrangement joins TRBV4-1 to TRBJ1-6; D unresolved. The CDR3 runs to 15 residues. The V gene lost 2 bases and the J gene lost 9 bases, with 14 bases spanning the gap. Germline V CDR1 and CDR2: MGHRA, YSYEKL. In nucleotides, the CDR3 is TGCGCCAGCAGCCAAAACCTTGTTTTGGTTTCACCCCTCCACTTT. Translation: CASSQNLVLVSPLHF.

This chain uses TRBV7-9 with TRBJ2-7; D is ambiguous. The CDR3 is 12 amino acids. Trimming pared 2 bases from V and 5 bases from J, leaving 7 bases between. Per germline, CDR1 SEHNR and CDR2 FQNEAQ (reference sequence). The CDR3 sequence: CASSLLEHEQYF. DNA of the CDR3: TGTGCCAGCAGCTTACTAGAGCACGAGCAGTACTTC.

Comments on this clone: Other DNA sequences of this sample code for an identical CDR3. This rearrangement joins TRBV2 to TRBJ2-1; 7 nucleotides align to TRBD1. From germline, CDR1 is SNHLY and CDR2 FYNNEI. The CDR3 covers 12 residues. V was pared by 5 bases and J by 7 bases, with 2 bases of the junction left unmatched. The CDR3 bases are TGTGCCAGCAGTCTACAGGGGAATGAGCAGTTCTTC. The encoded protein is CASSLQGNEQFF.

This chain connects TRBV7-8 to TRBJ2-1; 11 bases align to TRBD1. The CDR3 is 15 amino acids. The trim removed 5 bases at V and 8 bases at J, leaving 8 bases unmatched. The germline V gene has CDR1 SGHVS and CDR2 FQNEAQ. Here the CDR3 DNA reads TGTGCCAGCAGCCCACCGGGACAGGGGGGTTATGAGCAGTTCTTC. Translated: CASSPPGQGGYEQFF.

As to this clone: The same CDR3 can be traced to other DNA sequences in this sample. The chain carries TRBV5-1 and TRBJ1-2, with 8 bases aligning to TRBD1. V lost 0 bases, J lost 2 bases, and 3 bases stayed unmatched. Germline CDR1 SGHRS, CDR2 YFSETQ. CDR3 length: 15 amino acids. CDR3: CASSLETGANYGYTF. The CDR3 DNA sequence: TGCGCCAGCAGCTTGGAGACAGGGGCGAACTATGGCTACACCTTC.

The chain links TRBV7-3 to TRBJ2-7; D might be TRBD1 (7 bases). Trimming cost V 5 bases and J 5 bases, with 13 bases left between them. The V gene's germline CDR1 is SGHTA and CDR2 FQGTGA. The CDR3 runs 13 residues. The CDR3 DNA reads TGTGCCAGCAGCGCTACAGGGGAGGACGAGCAGTACTTC. Its translation: CASSATGEDEQYF.

The J gene is TRBJ2-2, the V gene TRBV19; no definite D call. V was pared by 3 bases and J by 1 base, with 6 bases between. Germline V lookup: CDR1 LNHDA, CDR2 SQIVND (reference sequence). This CDR3 has 14 amino acids. The DNA of the CDR3 is TGTGCCAGTAGTATGCGGCGGAACACCGGGGAGCTGTTTTTT. Translating it yields CASSMRRNTGELFF.

In its sample, this clone was seen once. This sample also contains other DNA sequences that code for the same CDR3. The CDR3, as DNA: TGTGCCAGCAGCGTTGACAGGGGCTCCTACAATGAGCAGTTCTTC. Translation: CASSVDRGSYNEQFF. The chain combines TRBV9 with TRBJ2-1; 8 positions agree with TRBD1. This CDR3 comprises 15 residues. The V and J ends lost 2 bases and 0 bases, in that order; junction bases with no gene match: 1. Germline V gene sequence: CDR1 SGDLS, CDR2 YYNGEE.

This chain uses TRBV28 with TRBJ2-1, with D perhaps matching TRBD1 (6 bases). Germline loops: CDR1 MDHEN, CDR2 SYDVKM. The V gene lost 2 bases and the J gene lost 16 bases, with 12 bases spanning the gap. The CDR3 extends over 11 amino acids. CDR3: CASSLTGYLFF. The CDR3 DNA reads TGTGCCAGCAGTTTAACAGGGTATCTCTTCTTC.

The V call is TRBV5-1, the J call TRBJ2-7; 8 nucleotides line up with TRBD2. V lost 0 bases, J lost 12 bases, and 11 bases stayed unmatched. CDR1 is SGHRS, CDR2 YFSETQ, per germline. This CDR3 is built from 14 residues. Here the CDR3 DNA reads TGCGCCAGCAGCTTGGAGGGCAGTACCAGCGGGGGGTACTTC. It is translated as CASSLEGSTSGGYF.

V is TRBV18 and J is TRBJ2-7; no clear D. Trimming cost V 2 bases and J 10 bases, with 12 bases left between them. The CDR3 is 12 residues long. Germline lookup yields CDR1 KGHSH and CDR2 LQKENI. The CDR3 coding sequence is TGTGCCAGCTCACCAAATCCCCCCACCCAGTACTTC. It translates to CASSPNPPTQYF.

J is TRBJ2-1 and V is TRBV6-5; D is tentatively TRBD1 or TRBD2 (5 bases each). Trimming left V 5 bases short and J 0 bases short, with 11 bases between. The CDR3 runs to 15 residues. Germline CDR1 and CDR2: MNHEY and SVGAGI. The CDR3 DNA reads as TGTGCCAGCAGTCCCTCCGGGGCCTCCTACAATGAGCAGTTCTTC. Residues: CASSPSGASYNEQFF.

This sequence joins TRBV6-5 and TRBJ1-3; unclear D gene. V dropped 5 bases and J dropped 0 bases, with 8 bases sitting between them. Germline lookup yields CDR1 MNHEY and CDR2 SVGAGI. CDR3 size: 14 residues. The CDR3 DNA reads TGTGCCAGCAGTCCTGGTTACTCTGGAAACACCATATATTTT. Residues: CASSPGYSGNTIYF.